This T cell receptor (beta chain) was sequenced during a study of response to subunit inactivated influenza vaccine. This clonotype was seen once. The ends were cut back, 4 bases at V and 7 bases at J, with 15 bases in the middle. The CDR3 runs to 13 residues. Germline loops: CDR1 SGHRS, CDR2 YFSETQ. TCRdb reprocessed the RT-PCR reads with MiXCR, giving one entry per CDR3 protein. The sample contains just under 550,000 distinct CDR3 sequences, approximately 20% of which appear only once. These data also featured in a second study, about T cells expressing NK-cell markers. That investigation notes: For TCR beta, cDNA was produced by 5'RACE template switching with UMIs. More than 5 donors showed dominant NKG2C+ clonotypes comprising about 1.0-7.5% of their CD8+ T cells. In a handful of donors, dominant clonotypes made up about 25-65% of CD3+CD56-NKG2C+ cells.

Specimen: CD4+ T cells sorted from PBMCs, collected approximately 13 days after vaccination. The receptor's source is a man aged 50-59 years who received an inactivated influenza vaccine. The V gene is TRBV5-1, the J gene TRBJ2-7; TRBD2 might be the D (6 bases). The CDR3 nucleotides read TGCGCCAGCAGCGGCGGGACGGTCTTAGAGCAGTACTTC. Translated: CASSGGTVLEQYF.